This TCR beta chain was identified during a study of blood T cells in healthy people across ages. Study results and limitations: Per million T cells, TCR beta diversity dropped about linearly as age rose.

About this clonotype itself: What it binds is not known.

Next came a second PCR, run for roughly 6 to 11 cycles, which used a sample-barcoded 5' primer along with a J-beta primer mix. A template-switch adaptor with 12 random nucleotides tagged each cDNA molecule. One entry per CDR3 protein, called by TCRdb with MiXCR from the 5' RACE reads. The top ten clones hold roughly 8% of a sample with about 1,800,000 distinct CDR3 sequences, approximately 30% of them seen once. Germline CDR1 reads SGHTA; CDR2 reads FQGNSA. Deletions cut 5 bases from V and 2 bases from J, with 15 bases between. The CDR3 loop spans 16 amino acids. Researchers isolated at least 6.5 million PBMCs per sample.

The sequence was obtained from a woman in her twenties or thirties in good health. The sequenced material came from blood. The gene calls are TRBV7-2 and TRBJ2-2; D tentatively fits TRBD1 or TRBD2 (6 bases each). CDR3 sequence reads: CASSPRRDINTGELFF. CDR3 in DNA: TGTGCCAGCAGCCCCAGGCGGGACATAAACACCGGGGAGCTGTTTTTT.